This T cell receptor (beta chain) derives from a study of persistence of HIV-infected CD4 T cells. The libraries were made with immunoSEQ version 4 in survey mode. Data came from immunoSEQ multiplex PCR; TCRdb stores just in-frame clones and leaves some out. The sample has approximately 36,000 clones, more than 75% seen once; the top ten hold roughly 5.9%. On this clone: Its specificity is not known.

The V end was cut by 3 bases, the J end by 3 bases, with 29 bases between. The CDR3 has 20 residues. Germline CDR1 reads LGHDT; CDR2 reads YNNKEL (reference sequence). The stimulus was an HIV-1 Gag 15-mer peptide pool, about 1.1 ug/peptide/mL. CD40L/CD69 double-negative CD45RO-high memory CD4+ T cells were collected. This receptor was identified in an adult with HIV. The donor label of this sample is uncertain. The sample consisted of cultured CD4+ T cells from PBMCs, taken from a patient who received antiretroviral therapy. The chain is built from TRBV3-1 (or the pseudogene TRBV3-2) and TRBJ1-2; maybe TRBD1 (5 bases). The CDR3 DNA is TGTGCCAGCAGCCACGACGGAGGGAGGAGGTGGGGGGGAGCAGACTATGGCTACACCTTC. Protein product: CASSHDGGRRWGGADYGYTF.